This TCR beta chain is from a study of T cell changes during pregnancy in multiple sclerosis. A few counts support this clone. Germline values: CDR1 SQVTM, CDR2 ANQGSEA. V shed 4 bases and J shed 1 base, with 13 bases lying between them. This CDR3 has 14 residues. The method was immunoSEQ multiplex PCR; TCRdb's version includes in-frame clones alone and lacks a portion of them. Of about 77,000 clones listed, about 93% were seen once; the top ten hold approximately 2.8%. The input for sequencing was peripheral blood, taken after pregnancy. The chain has TRBV29-1 and TRBJ1-1, with TRBD1 as a possible D gene (5 bases). The TCR was taken from a female donor in good health, enrolled as a control in a pregnancy study. CDR3 amino acids: CSVVGRAQNTEAFF. The CDR3 DNA reads as TGCAGCGTTGTTGGCAGGGCCCAGAACACTGAAGCTTTCTTT. The full variable domain, with the rest looked up from reference TRBV29-1 and TRBJ1-1, is SAVISQKPSRDICQRGTSLTIQCQVDSQVTMMFWYRQQPGQSLTLIATANQGSEATYESGFVIDKFPISRPNLTFSTLTVSNMSPEDSSIYLCSVVGRAQNTEAFFGQGTRLTVV.